This T cell receptor beta chain came from a study of cytomegalovirus exposure and HLA in healthy donors. Background on the study: HLA-typed donors were the source of tens of millions of unique TCRs, which an early data release held. Caucasian-associated ancestry cluster membership applied to around 80% of nearly 400 genotyped donors. Regarding the study as a whole: Most CMV-associated TCR beta chains were later found to appear HLA-restricted. Analysis was performed later, and it showed HLA-associated TCR beta chains to be more clonally expanded than equally common others.

Amplification used 60 Vbeta primers and 13 Jbeta primers. Produced via immunoSEQ multiplex PCR; TCRdb's table is partial and in-frame only. This table holds approximately 80,000 clones. On this clone itself: Its antigen is not known.

Trimming stripped 3 bases from V and 6 bases from J, with 14 bases between. CDR3 size: 14 residues. Germline V gene lookup returns CDR1 MDHEN and CDR2 SYDVKM. The receptor's source is a woman in her twenties or thirties in good health and CMV-seronegative. What was sequenced was PBMCs. This chain uses TRBV28 with TRBJ1-1; D might be TRBD1 (6 bases). CDR3 in DNA: TGTGCCAGCAGTTTGCACAGGGTAATGGCTGAAGCTTTCTTT. This encodes CASSLHRVMAEAFF.